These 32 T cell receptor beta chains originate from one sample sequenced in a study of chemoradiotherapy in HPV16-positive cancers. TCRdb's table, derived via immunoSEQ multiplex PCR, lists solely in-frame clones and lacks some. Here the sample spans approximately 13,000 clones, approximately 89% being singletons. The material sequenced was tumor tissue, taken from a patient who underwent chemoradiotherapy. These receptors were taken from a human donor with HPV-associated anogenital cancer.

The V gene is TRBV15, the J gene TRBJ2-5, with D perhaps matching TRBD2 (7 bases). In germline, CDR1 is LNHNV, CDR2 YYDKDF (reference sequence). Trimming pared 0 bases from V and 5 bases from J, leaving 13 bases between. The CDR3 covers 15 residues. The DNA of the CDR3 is TGTGCCACCAGCAGAGAGGGGGGGGCTGGGGAGACCCAGTACTTC. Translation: CATSREGGAGETQYF.

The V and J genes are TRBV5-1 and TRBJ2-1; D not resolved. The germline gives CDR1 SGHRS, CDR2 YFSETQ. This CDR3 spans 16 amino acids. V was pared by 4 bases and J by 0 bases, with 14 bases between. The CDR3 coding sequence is TGCGCCAGCAGCCTCGAAGGTACGAGCTCCTACAATGAGCAGTTCTTC. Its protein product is CASSLEGTSSYNEQFF. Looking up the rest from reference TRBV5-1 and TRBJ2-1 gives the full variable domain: KAGVTQTPRYLIKTRGQQVTLSCSPISGHRSVSWYQQTPGQGLQFLFEYFSETQRNKGNFPGRFSGRQFSNSRSEMNVSTLELGDSALYLCASSLEGTSSYNEQFFGPGTRLTVL.

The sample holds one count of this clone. The CDR3 DNA reads as TGTGCCAGTAACCGCCAGGTATGGGGGCAGCCCCAGCATTTT. It encodes CASNRQVWGQPQHF. The V and J genes are TRBV19 and TRBJ1-5; D possibly corresponds to TRBD1 (5 bases). CDR1 and CDR2 from the germline V gene are LNHDA and SQIVND (reference sequence). V was clipped by 7 bases and J by 7 bases, with 17 bases between them. This CDR3 is 14 amino acids long.

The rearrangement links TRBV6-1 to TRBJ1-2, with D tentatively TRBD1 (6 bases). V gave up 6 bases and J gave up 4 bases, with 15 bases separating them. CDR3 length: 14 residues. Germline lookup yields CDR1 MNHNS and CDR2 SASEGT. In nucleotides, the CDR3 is TGTGCCAGCAGCGTAGGACAGCAAGGCTATGGCTACACCTTC. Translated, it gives CASSVGQQGYGYTF.

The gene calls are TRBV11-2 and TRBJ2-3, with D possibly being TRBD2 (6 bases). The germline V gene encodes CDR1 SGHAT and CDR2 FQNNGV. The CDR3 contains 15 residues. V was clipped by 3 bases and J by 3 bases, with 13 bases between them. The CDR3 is CASSFLWRDTDTQYF. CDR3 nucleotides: TGTGCCAGCAGCTTCCTCTGGCGGGATACAGATACGCAGTATTTT. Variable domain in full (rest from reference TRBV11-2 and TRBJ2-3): EAGVAQSPRYKIIEKRQSVAFWCNPISGHATLYWYQQILGQGPKLLIQFQNNGVVDDSQLPKDRFSAERLKGVDSTLKIQPAKLEDSAVYLCASSFLWRDTDTQYFGPGTRLTVL.

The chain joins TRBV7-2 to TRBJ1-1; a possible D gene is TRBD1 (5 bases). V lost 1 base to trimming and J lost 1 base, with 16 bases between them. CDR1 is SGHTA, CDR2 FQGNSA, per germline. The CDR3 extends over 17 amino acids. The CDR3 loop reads CASSLVPVGEWNTEAFF. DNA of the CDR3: TGTGCCAGCAGCTTAGTGCCCGTGGGGGAATGGAACACTGAAGCTTTCTTT.

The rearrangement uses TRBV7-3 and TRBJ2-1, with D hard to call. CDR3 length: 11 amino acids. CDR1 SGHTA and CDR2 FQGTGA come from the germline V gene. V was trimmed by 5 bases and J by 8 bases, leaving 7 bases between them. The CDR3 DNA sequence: TGTGCCAGCAGCCTTTACGATGAGCAGTTCTTC. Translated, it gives CASSLYDEQFF.

The CDR3 DNA reads as TGTGCCAGCAGCTTAGTTGTAGGGGGTGCCGGGGAGCTGTTTTTT. It is translated as CASSLVVGGAGELFF. This sequence joins TRBV11-2 and TRBJ2-2; D might be TRBD1 (6 bases). Germline V lookup: CDR1 SGHAT, CDR2 FQNNGV. The CDR3 contains 15 residues. Trimming left V 1 base short and J 6 bases short, with 12 bases between.

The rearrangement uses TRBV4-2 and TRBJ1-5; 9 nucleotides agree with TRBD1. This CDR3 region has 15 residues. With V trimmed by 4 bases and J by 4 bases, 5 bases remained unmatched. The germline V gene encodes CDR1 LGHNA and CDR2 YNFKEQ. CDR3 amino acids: CASSRGQGLNQPQHF. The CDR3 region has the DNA TGTGCCAGCAGCCGGGGACAGGGCTTAAATCAGCCCCAGCATTTT.

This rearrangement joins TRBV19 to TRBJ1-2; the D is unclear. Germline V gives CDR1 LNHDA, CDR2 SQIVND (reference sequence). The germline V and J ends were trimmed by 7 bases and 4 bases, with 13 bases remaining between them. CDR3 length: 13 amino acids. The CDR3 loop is CASKERATYGYTF. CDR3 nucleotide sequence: TGTGCCAGTAAGGAGAGGGCGACCTATGGCTACACCTTC. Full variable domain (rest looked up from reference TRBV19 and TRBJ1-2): DGGITQSPKYLFRKEGQNVTLSCEQNLNHDAMYWYRQDPGQGLRLIYYSQIVNDFQKGDIAEGYSVSREKKESFPLTVTSAQKNPTAFYLCASKERATYGYTFGSGTRLTVV.

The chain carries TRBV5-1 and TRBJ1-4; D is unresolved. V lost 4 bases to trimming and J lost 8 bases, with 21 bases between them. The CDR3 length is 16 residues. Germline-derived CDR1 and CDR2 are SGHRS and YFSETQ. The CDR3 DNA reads TGCGCCAGCAGCCCGGGAGGTTCGGAACTCGGGGAAAAACTGTTTTTT. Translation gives CASSPGGSELGEKLFF.

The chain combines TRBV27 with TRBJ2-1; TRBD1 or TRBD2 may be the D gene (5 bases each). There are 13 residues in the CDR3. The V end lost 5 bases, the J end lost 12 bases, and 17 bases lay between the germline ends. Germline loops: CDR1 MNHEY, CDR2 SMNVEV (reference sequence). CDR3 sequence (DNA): TGTGCCAGCAGTGTTACCGGGGCTCGGGGGCAGTTCTTC. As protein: CASSVTGARGQFF.

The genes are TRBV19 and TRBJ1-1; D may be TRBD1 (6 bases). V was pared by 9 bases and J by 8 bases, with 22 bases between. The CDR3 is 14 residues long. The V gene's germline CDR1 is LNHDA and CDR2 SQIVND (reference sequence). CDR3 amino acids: CASKLSLGQIEAFF. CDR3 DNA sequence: TGTGCCAGCAAACTATCGCTCGGACAGATAGAAGCTTTCTTT. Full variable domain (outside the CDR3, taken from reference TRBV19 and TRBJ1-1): DGGITQSPKYLFRKEGQNVTLSCEQNLNHDAMYWYRQDPGQGLRLIYYSQIVNDFQKGDIAEGYSVSREKKESFPLTVTSAQKNPTAFYLCASKLSLGQIEAFFGQGTRLTVV.

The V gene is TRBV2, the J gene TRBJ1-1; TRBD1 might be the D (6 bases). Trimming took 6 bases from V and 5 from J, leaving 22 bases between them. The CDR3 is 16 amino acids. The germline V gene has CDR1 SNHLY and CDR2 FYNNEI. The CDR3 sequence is CASSFGGTGRGTEAFF. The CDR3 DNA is TGTGCCAGCAGCTTTGGGGGAACAGGGCGTGGTACTGAAGCTTTCTTT.

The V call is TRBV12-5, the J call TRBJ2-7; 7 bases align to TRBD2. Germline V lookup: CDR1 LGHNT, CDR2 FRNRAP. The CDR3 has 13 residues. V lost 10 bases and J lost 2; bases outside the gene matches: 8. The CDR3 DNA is TGTGCTACGTCTGGCGGGAGCACCTACGAGCAGTACTTC. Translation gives CATSGGSTYEQYF.

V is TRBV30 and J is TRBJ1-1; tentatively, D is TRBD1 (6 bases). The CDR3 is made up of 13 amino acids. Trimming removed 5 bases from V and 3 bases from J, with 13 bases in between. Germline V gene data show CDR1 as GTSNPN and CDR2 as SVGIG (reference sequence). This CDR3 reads CAWATGYDTEAFF. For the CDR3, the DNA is TGTGCCTGGGCCACAGGGTATGACACTGAAGCTTTCTTT.

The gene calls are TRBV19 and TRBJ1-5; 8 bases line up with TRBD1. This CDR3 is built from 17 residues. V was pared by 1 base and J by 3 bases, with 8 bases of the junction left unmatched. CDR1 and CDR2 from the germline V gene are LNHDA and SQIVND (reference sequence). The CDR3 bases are TGTGCCAGTAGTATAGTTACAGGGGGGATTCTCAATCAGCCCCAGCATTTT. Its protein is CASSIVTGGILNQPQHF.

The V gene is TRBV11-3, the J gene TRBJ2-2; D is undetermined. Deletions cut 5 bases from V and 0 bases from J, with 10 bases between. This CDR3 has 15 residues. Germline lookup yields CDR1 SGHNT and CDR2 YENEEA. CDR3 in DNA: TGTGCCAGCAGCCACGCCGGAGCGAACACCGGGGAGCTGTTTTTT. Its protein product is CASSHAGANTGELFF.

The CDR3 loop reads CASSSKGRGTDTQYF. DNA for the CDR3: TGTGCCAGCAGTTCTAAGGGCCGGGGCACAGATACGCAGTATTTT. This chain connects TRBV27 to TRBJ2-3; D unclear. The CDR3 is made up of 15 amino acids. Germline lookup yields CDR1 MNHEY and CDR2 SMNVEV (reference sequence). With 4 bases removed from V and 1 base from J, the gap between germline ends came to 12 bases.

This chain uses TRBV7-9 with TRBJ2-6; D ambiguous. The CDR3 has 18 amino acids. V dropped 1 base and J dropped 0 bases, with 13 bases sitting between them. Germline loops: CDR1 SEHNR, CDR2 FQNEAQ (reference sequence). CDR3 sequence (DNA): TGTGCCAGCAGCTTAGGTTTGGAGTTCCGCTCTGGGGCCAACGTCCTGACTTTC. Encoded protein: CASSLGLEFRSGANVLTF.

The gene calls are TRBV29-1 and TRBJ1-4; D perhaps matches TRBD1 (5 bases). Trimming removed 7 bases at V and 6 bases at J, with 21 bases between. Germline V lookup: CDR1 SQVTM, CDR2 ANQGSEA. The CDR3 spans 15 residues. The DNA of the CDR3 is TGCAGCGCGCGTGGCCGGGGGAGGAGTCATGAAAAACTGTTTTTT. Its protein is CSARGRGRSHEKLFF. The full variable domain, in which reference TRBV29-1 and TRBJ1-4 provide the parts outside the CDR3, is SAVISQKPSRDICQRGTSLTIQCQVDSQVTMMFWYRQQPGQSLTLIATANQGSEATYESGFVIDKFPISRPNLTFSTLTVSNMSPEDSSIYLCSARGRGRSHEKLFFGSGTQLSVL.

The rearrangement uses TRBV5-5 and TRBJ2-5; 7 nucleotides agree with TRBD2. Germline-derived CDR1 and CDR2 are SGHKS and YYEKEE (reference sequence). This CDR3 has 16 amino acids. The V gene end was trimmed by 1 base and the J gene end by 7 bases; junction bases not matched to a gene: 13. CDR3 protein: CASSLWGTGGSGTQYF. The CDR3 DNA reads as TGTGCCAGCAGCTTGTGGGGGACGGGCGGGAGCGGGACCCAGTACTTC.

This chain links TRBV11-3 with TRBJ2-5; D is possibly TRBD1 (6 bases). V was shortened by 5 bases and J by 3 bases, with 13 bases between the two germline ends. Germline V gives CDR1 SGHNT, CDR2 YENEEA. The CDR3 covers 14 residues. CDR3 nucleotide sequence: TGTGCCAGCAGCCTAAGGACAGTGGAAGAGACCCAGTACTTC. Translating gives CASSLRTVEETQYF.

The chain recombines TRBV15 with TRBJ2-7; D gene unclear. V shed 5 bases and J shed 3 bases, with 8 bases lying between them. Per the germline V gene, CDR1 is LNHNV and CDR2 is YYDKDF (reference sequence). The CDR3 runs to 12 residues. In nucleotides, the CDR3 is TGTGCCACCAGCGATCAGAGCTACGAGCAGTACTTC. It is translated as CATSDQSYEQYF.

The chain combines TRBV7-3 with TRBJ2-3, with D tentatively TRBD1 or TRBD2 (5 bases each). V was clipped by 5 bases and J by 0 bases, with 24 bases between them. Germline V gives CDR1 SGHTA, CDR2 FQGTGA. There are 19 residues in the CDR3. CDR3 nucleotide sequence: TGTGCCAGCAGCCCGGGACCCCCCGCGGGTTTTAAGAGCACAGATACGCAGTATTTT. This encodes CASSPGPPAGFKSTDTQYF.

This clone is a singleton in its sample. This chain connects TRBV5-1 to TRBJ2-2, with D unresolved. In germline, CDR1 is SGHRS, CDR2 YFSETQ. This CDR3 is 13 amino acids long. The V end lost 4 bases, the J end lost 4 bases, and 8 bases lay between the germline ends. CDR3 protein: CASSQSATGELFF. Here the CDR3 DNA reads TGCGCCAGCAGCCAGTCTGCCACCGGGGAGCTGTTTTTT.

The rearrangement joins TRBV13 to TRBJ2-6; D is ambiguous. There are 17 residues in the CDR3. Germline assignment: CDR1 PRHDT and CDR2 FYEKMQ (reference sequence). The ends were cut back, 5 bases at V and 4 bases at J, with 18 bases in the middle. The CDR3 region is CASSQLQSVPGANVLTF. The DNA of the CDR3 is TGTGCCAGCAGCCAGCTCCAGTCAGTTCCAGGGGCCAACGTCCTGACTTTC.

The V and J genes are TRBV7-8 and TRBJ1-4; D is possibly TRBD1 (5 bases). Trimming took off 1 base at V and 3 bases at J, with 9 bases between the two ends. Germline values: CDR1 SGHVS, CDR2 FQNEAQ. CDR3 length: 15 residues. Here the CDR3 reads CASSLEGWANEKLFF. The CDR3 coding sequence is TGTGCCAGCAGCTTAGAGGGGTGGGCTAATGAAAAACTGTTTTTT.

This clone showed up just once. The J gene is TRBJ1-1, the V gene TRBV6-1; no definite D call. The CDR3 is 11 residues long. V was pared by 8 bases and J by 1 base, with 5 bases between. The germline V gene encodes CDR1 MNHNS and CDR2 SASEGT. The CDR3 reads CASERNTEAFF. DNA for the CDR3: TGTGCCAGCGAACGGAACACTGAAGCTTTCTTT.

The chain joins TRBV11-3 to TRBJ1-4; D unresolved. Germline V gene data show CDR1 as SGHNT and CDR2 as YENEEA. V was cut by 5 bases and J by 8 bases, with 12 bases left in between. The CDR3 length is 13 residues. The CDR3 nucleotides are TGTGCCAGCAGCATATCTCAGCGAGAAAAACTGTTTTTT. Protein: CASSISQREKLFF.

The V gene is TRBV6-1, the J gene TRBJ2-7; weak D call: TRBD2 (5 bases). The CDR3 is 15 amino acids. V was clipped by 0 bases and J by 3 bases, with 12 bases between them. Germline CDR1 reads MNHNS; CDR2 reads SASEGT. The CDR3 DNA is TGTGCCAGCAGTGAAGCGGGTAGCGAAGGCTACGAGCAGTACTTC. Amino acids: CASSEAGSEGYEQYF.

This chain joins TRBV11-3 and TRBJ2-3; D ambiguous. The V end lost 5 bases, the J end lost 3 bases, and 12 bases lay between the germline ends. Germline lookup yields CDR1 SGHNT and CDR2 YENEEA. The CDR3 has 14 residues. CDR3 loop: CASSLSPATDTQYF. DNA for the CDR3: TGTGCCAGCAGCCTAAGTCCAGCGACAGATACGCAGTATTTT.